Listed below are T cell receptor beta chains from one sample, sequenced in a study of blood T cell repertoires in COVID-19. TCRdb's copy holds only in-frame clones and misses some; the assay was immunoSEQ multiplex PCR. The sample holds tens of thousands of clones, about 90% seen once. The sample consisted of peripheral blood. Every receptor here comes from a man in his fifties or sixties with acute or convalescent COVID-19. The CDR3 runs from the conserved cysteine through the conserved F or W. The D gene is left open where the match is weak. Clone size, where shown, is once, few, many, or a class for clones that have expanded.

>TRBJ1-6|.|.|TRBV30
TGTGCCTGGAGCGATCCGAGAAGGGGCCTGGGGAATTCACCCCTCCACTTT
CAWSDPRRGLGNSPLHF
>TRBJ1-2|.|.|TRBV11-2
TGTGCCAGCAGCCCTACTAGCGGACTAAGGGCTGACTATGGCTACACCTTC
CASSPTSGLRADYGYTF
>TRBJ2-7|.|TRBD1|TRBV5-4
TGTGCCAGCAGCTCATACGACAGGGGGCGCGGCGACGAGCAGTACTTC
CASSSYDRGRGDEQYF
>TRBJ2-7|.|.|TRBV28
TGTGCCAGCAGTTTATCTAACCGAGACAATTATCCCTACGAGCAGTACTTC
CASSLSNRDNYPYEQYF
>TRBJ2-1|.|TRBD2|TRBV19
TGTGCCAGTAGTATATACGCGGGAGAGTACAATGAGCAGTTCTTC
CASSIYAGEYNEQFF
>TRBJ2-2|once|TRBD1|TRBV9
TGTGCCAGCAGCGTAGAAGGACAGGGGCCGAACACCGGGGAGCTGTTTTTT
CASSVEGQGPNTGELFF
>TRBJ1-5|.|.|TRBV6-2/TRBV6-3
TGTGCCAGCAGTCTTCTCGGGCCGAGGGTCTATCAGCCCCAGCATTTT
CASSLLGPRVYQPQHF
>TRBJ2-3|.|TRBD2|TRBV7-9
TGTGCCAGCAGCTTGGCGACTAGCGGGACGGTGGATACGCAGTATTTT
CASSLATSGTVDTQYF
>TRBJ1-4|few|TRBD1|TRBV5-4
TGTGCCAGCAGCCTGGGACAGGGGGCCCGTGGTGAAAAACTGTTTTTT
CASSLGQGARGEKLFF
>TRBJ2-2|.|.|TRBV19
TGTGCCAGTAGTTTCACAGTCACCGGGGAGCTGTTTTTT
CASSFTVTGELFF
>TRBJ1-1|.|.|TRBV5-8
TGTGCCAGCAGCTTTGGGACAAGAGTTTTCTTT
CASSFGTRVFF
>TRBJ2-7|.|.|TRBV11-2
TGTGCCAGCAGCCCCAGGACAGCTGTCTCCTACGAGCAGTACTTC
CASSPRTAVSYEQYF
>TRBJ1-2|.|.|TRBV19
TGTGCCAGTAGTCCCTCAGGGAACTATGGCTACACCTTC
CASSPSGNYGYTF
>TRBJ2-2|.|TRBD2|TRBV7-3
TGTGCCAGCAGCGTAGCGGGCACCGGGGAGCTGTTTTTT
CASSVAGTGELFF
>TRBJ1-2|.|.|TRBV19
TGTGCCAGTAGTATAGGACTGGGGGGACGTGATGGCTACACCTTC
CASSIGLGGRDGYTF
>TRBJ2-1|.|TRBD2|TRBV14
TGTGCCAGCAGCCGGACTAGCGGGAGAATGTCGGGCAATGAGCAGTTCTTC
CASSRTSGRMSGNEQFF
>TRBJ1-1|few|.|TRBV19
TGTGCCAGTAGTAACAACCTGAACACTGAAGCTTTCTTT
CASSNNLNTEAFF
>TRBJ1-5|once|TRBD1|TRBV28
TGTGCCAGCAGCACCAGGGGGAGCAATCAGCCCCAGCATTTT
CASSTRGSNQPQHF
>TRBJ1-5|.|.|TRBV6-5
TGTGCCAGCAGCTCAGGGGAGGGGTATCAGCCCCAGCATTTT
CASSSGEGYQPQHF
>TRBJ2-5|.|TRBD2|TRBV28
TGTGCCAGCAGTTTCCCCATCGGGGGGGGCGCCCGCCAAGAGACCCAGTACTTC
CASSFPIGGGARQETQYF
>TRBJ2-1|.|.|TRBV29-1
TGCAGCACCTCTAAGCGGGGACATTACAATGAGCAGTTCTTC
CSTSKRGHYNEQFF
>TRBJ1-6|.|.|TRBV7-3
TGTGCCAGCAGCTTATTTTCAGTTAATTCACCCCTCCACTTT
CASSLFSVNSPLHF
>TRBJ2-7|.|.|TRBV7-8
TGTGCCAGCAGCTTAGGGGGGAGACAGGCGGGCGAGCAGTACTTC
CASSLGGRQAGEQYF
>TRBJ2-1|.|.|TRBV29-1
TGCAGCGTTGAAGAATCGACGACAAGCGGAGGTTACAATGAGCAGTTCTTC
CSVEESTTSGGYNEQFF
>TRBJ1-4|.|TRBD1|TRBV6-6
TGTGCCAGCAGTTACGACAGGGGAAATGAAAAACTGTTTTTT
CASSYDRGNEKLFF
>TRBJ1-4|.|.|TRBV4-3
TGCGCCAGCAGCCAGGACAGCTTCTCAACTAATGAAAAACTGTTTTTT
CASSQDSFSTNEKLFF
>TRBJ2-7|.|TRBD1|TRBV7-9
TGTGCCAGCAGCCCGGGACAGGGGTACGAGCAGTACTTC
CASSPGQGYEQYF
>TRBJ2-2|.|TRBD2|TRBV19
TGTGCCAGTAGTATACTCGCGGGGGACGGGGAGCTGTTTTTT
CASSILAGDGELFF
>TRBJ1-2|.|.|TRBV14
TGTGCCAGCAGCCAAATGTTCGGGGGGGACTATGGCTACACCTTC
CASSQMFGGDYGYTF
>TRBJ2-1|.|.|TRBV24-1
TGTGCCACCAGTGATCGCCCCGGTGGTGCGGGGTACAATGAGCAGTTCTTC
CATSDRPGGAGYNEQFF